These 11 T cell receptor beta chains originate from one sample sequenced in a study of vaccination effects on CD4 cells after COVID-19. Their antigens are not known. Here immunoSEQ multiplex PCR was the method, and the copy in TCRdb shows in-frame clones only, minus some. The table records some 23,000 clones, around 67% of them present only once. Having been cultured for about ten days, the cells underwent CD4+ T cell isolation. The sequenced sample was CD4+ T cells from PBMCs cultured without peptide, obtained before COVID-19 vaccination. These receptors were taken from a human donor who received a COVID-19 vaccine.

This chain links TRBV19 with TRBJ2-1, with D possibly TRBD1 on 5 matching bases. The CDR3 has 14 amino acids. V lost 6 bases and J lost 10, with 19 bases in between. CDR1 is LNHDA and CDR2 is SQIVND in the germline V gene (reference sequence). CDR3 DNA sequence: TGTGCCAGTAGAAATTACAGACAGTCCCCGGAGCAGTTCTTC. This gives the protein CASRNYRQSPEQFF.

The chain carries TRBV2 and TRBJ1-5, with 11 nucleotides matching TRBD1. CDR1 is SNHLY, CDR2 FYNNEI, per germline. This CDR3 region has 15 residues. V was clipped by 6 bases and J by 4 bases; unmatched bases: 5. CDR3 sequence: CASSHGTGGNQPQHF. Here the CDR3 DNA reads TGTGCCAGCAGCCATGGGACAGGGGGAAATCAGCCCCAGCATTTT.

This clone was seen a handful of times. The V and J genes are TRBV11-2 and TRBJ2-7, with 9 nucleotides matching TRBD1. V gave up 7 bases and J gave up 6 bases; unmatched junction bases: 13. The CDR3 runs to 15 residues. Germline V gene lookup returns CDR1 SGHAT and CDR2 FQNNGV. For the CDR3, the DNA is TGTGCCAGCACCTCACCGGGACAGGGTCCGAGCGAGCAGTACTTC. Protein product: CASTSPGQGPSEQYF.

V gene TRBV7-8 combines with J gene TRBJ2-5; 10 bases agree with TRBD2. Germline V CDR1 and CDR2: SGHVS, FQNEAQ. The CDR3 totals 13 residues. V gave up 9 bases and J gave up 7 bases; unmatched junction bases: 8. This CDR3 is CASWASGSGTQYF. Written as DNA, the CDR3 is TGTGCCAGTTGGGCTAGCGGGAGTGGGACCCAGTACTTC.

This clone was seen only a few times. V is TRBV4-1 and J is TRBJ2-2; D is uncertain. The ends were cut back, 2 bases at V and 1 base at J, with 8 bases in the middle. The germline V gene encodes CDR1 MGHRA and CDR2 YSYEKL. CDR3 length: 15 amino acids. The CDR3 region is CASSQLGRNTGELFF. In DNA form, the CDR3 reads TGCGCCAGCAGCCAACTCGGAAGGAACACCGGGGAGCTGTTTTTT.

This chain links TRBV2 with TRBJ2-5; TRBD2 agrees at 11 bases. CDR3 length: 14 amino acids. CDR1 and CDR2 from the germline V gene are SNHLY and FYNNEI. With V trimmed by 5 bases and J by 5 bases, 4 bases remained unmatched. CDR3 sequence (DNA): TGTGCCAGCAGTTTTAGCGGGGGGGCTGAGACCCAGTACTTC. Its translation: CASSFSGGAETQYF.

This chain links TRBV6-5 with TRBJ2-3; no reliable D call. V was shortened by 7 bases and J by 0 bases, with 14 bases between the two germline ends. This CDR3 has 15 residues. Germline-derived CDR1 and CDR2 are MNHEY and SVGAGI. The CDR3: CASKELSPSTDTQYF. The CDR3 DNA is TGTGCCAGCAAGGAGCTATCGCCTAGCACAGATACGCAGTATTTT.

This sequence joins TRBV2 and TRBJ1-2; D remains ambiguous. Trimming left V 4 bases short and J 4 bases short, with 7 bases between. From germline, CDR1 is SNHLY and CDR2 FYNNEI. The CDR3 runs to 12 residues. In DNA, the CDR3 is TGTGCCAGCAGTGGGACCTTCTATGGCTACACCTTC. As protein: CASSGTFYGYTF.

Written as DNA, the CDR3 is TGCAGCGTTGTAGTGTCATTTCGGTCTGGCTACACCTTC. It translates to CSVVVSFRSGYTF. The gene calls are TRBV29-1 and TRBJ1-2; D unclear. The CDR3 is 13 residues long. Trimming pared 4 bases from V and 7 bases from J, leaving 16 bases between. The germline CDR1 and CDR2 sequences are SQVTM and ANQGSEA.

The V gene is TRBV6-1, the J gene TRBJ2-6, with D unresolved. Germline V gene sequence: CDR1 MNHNS, CDR2 SASEGT. The V end was cut by 2 bases, the J end by 0 bases, with 8 bases between. The CDR3 is made up of 16 amino acids. The CDR3 reads CASSEQPHSGANVLTF. Written as DNA, the CDR3 is TGTGCCAGCAGTGAACAGCCCCACTCTGGGGCCAACGTCCTGACTTTC.

This clone has a handful of counts. This chain uses TRBV7-9 with TRBJ2-1; tentatively, D is TRBD2 (6 bases). The V gene lost 5 bases and the J gene lost 5 bases, with 16 bases spanning the gap. This CDR3 region has 15 residues. CDR1 and CDR2 from the germline V gene are SEHNR and FQNEAQ (reference sequence). CDR3 sequence: CASSRGAGPHNEQFF. CDR3 bases: TGTGCCAGCAGCCGCGGGGCAGGACCTCACAATGAGCAGTTCTTC.